This T cell receptor (beta chain) appears in the sequencing data of a study of T cell repertoires in cytomegalovirus infection. Trimming took 5 bases from V and 6 from J; bases not matched to a gene: 4. Germline V lookup: CDR1 MNHEY, CDR2 SMNVEV (reference sequence). The CDR3 sequence is 15 residues long. MiXCR was run by TCRdb on the reads, yielding one entry per CDR3 protein. The sample holds 600,000 to 800,000 distinct CDR3 sequences, 20% to 25% seen once. Sequencing was done on a sample of CD8+ T cells from PBMCs. The receptor was derived from a human donor in good health (CMV status not recorded). Some clones in this sample may be carry-over from other donors' samples. This chain connects TRBV27 to TRBJ2-1, with 13 nucleotides matching TRBD2. CDR3 DNA sequence: TGTGCCAGCAGTACGGGACTAGCGGGGCTCAATGAGCAGTTCTTC. Encoded protein: CASSTGLAGLNEQFF.